Listed below are T cell receptor beta chains from one sample, sequenced in a study of blood T cell repertoires in COVID-19. The repertoire was sequenced with immunoSEQ multiplex PCR; TCRdb's copy has only in-frame clones and lacks some. Of about 130,000 clones listed, approximately 85% were seen once; the top ten hold 13%. Sequencing used peripheral blood. The receptors were sampled from a human donor in a cohort sampled during active COVID-19. CDR3s leave out the opening cysteine and the closing phenylalanine or tryptophan.

j_gene	v_gene	CDR3aa
TRBJ2-7	TRBV7-9	ASSLAVGMASGDYEQY
TRBJ2-7	TRBV3-1/TRBV3-2	ASSQASGGVGDEQY
TRBJ2-3	TRBV5-1	ASSPGEVGTDTQY
TRBJ2-7	TRBV3-1/TRBV3-2	ASSPGQGRSYEQY
TRBJ2-7	TRBV18	ASSPVARQGDGAEQY
TRBJ1-1	TRBV7-2	ASSSGAGAMRMNTEAF
TRBJ2-3	TRBV6-1	ASSEILGGDGTQY
TRBJ2-1	TRBV9	ASSVGHSSYNEQF
TRBJ2-7	TRBV30	AWKDPTGQGSYEQY
TRBJ2-5	TRBV13	ASSSRLAGEQETQY
TRBJ2-7	TRBV18	ASSPLATTYEQY
TRBJ2-2	TRBV3-1/TRBV3-2	ASSQNWNTGELF
TRBJ1-3	TRBV6-5	ASSPQGRNTIY
TRBJ2-5	TRBV12-5	ASSYSGGETQY
TRBJ1-1	TRBV3-1/TRBV3-2	ASSPHRGRGNTEAF
TRBJ1-3	TRBV19	ASSTTRPLNSGNTIY
TRBJ1-5	TRBV5-1	ASSLEGREPQH
TRBJ2-5	TRBV19	ATRTSGGSVGTQY
TRBJ1-5	TRBV27	ASSTDRASQPQH
TRBJ2-1	TRBV5-6	ASSLALGGIYNEQF
TRBJ2-1	TRBV9	ASSPVGGSYNEQF
TRBJ1-2	TRBV5-1	ASSEVRGYGYT
TRBJ1-5	TRBV3-1/TRBV3-2	ASSPGTAASSQH
TRBJ1-2	TRBV2	ASSASAGTPNYGYT
TRBJ2-1	TRBV6-5	ASTQWGGVNEQF
TRBJ1-3	TRBV28	ASTQGGQITSGNTIY
TRBJ2-3	TRBV10-1	ASSETGGSTDTQY
TRBJ2-1	TRBV5-8	ASSLSGGRNEQF
TRBJ2-3	TRBV5-4	ASSLEGGAGDTQY
TRBJ2-7	TRBV14	ASSRLPGQGTYEQY
TRBJ2-7	TRBV11-2	ASSSSDLGTTYEQY
TRBJ2-5	TRBV3-1/TRBV3-2	ASSREAGPRETQY